The subject of this entry is one T cell receptor (beta chain). Its antigen is unidentified. The data were obtained in a study of graft-versus-host responses after intestinal transplantation. Per the germline V gene, CDR1 is MGHRA and CDR2 is YSYEKL. This CDR3 has 12 amino acids. The V and J ends lost 10 bases and 4 bases respectively, with 13 bases between them. TCRdb keeps only in-frame clones here, not all; method: immunoSEQ multiplex PCR. This table holds fewer than 150,000 clones, about 92% found once. This TCR was sampled from a human donor who received an intestinal transplant. The material was unstimulated CD4+ T cells sorted from spleen or lymph node cells, obtained before intestinal transplant. The rearrangement links TRBV4-1 to TRBJ2-5; the D gene is possibly TRBD1 (6 bases). The chain's CDR3 is CATTGPGETQYF. The DNA of the CDR3 is TGCGCCACCACAGGGCCAGGAGAGACCCAGTACTTC.